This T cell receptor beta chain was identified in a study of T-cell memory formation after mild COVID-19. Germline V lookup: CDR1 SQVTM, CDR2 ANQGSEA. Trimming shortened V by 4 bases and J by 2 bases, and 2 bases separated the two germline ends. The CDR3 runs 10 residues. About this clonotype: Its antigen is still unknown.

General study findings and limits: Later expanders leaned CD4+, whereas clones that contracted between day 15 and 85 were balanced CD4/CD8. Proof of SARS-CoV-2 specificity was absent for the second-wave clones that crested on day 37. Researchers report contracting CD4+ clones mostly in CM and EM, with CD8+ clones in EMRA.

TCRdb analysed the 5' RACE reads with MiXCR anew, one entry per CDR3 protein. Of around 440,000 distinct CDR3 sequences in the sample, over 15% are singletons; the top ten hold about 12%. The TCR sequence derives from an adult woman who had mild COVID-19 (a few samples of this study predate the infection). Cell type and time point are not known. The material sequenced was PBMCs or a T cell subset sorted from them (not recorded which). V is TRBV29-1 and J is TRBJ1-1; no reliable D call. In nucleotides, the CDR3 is TGCAGCGTTGGTAACACTGAAGCTTTCTTT. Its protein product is CSVGNTEAFF.